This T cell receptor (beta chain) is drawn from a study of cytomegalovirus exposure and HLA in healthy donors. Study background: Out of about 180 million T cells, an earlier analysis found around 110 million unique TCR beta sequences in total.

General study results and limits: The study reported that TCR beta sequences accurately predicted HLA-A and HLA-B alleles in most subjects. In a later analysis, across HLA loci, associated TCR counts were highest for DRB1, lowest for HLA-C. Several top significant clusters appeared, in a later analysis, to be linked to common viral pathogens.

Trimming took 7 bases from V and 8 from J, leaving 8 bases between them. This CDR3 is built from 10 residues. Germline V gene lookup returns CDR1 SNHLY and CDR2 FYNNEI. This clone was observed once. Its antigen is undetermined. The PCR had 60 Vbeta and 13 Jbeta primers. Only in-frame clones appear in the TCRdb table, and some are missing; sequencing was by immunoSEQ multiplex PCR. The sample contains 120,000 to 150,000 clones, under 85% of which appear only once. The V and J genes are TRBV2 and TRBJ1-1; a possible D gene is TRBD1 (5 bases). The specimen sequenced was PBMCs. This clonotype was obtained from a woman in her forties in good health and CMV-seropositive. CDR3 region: CASTRGEAFF. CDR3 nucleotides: TGTGCCAGCACAAGGGGCGAAGCTTTCTTT.